This TCR beta chain was recovered during a study of lymphopenia after photon versus proton radiotherapy. Study findings and constraints: A bigger post-nadir fall in TCR diversity correlated inversely with survival time in deceased patients. Authors raise, but do not show, better survival with proton therapy.

Concerning this clone: Its antigen is as yet unknown.

Clones were read by immunoSEQ multiplex PCR, and TCRdb kept only the in-frame ones, dropping some. The sample lists about 50,000 clones; about 92% were seen once. The input for sequencing was peripheral blood, taken from a patient treated with photon-based radiotherapy. The TCR sequence derives from a middle-aged woman with cholangiocarcinoma.

DNA of the CDR3: TGTGCCAGCAGTTATCTAAAACAAGGGCAACTGTTTTTT. Translating it yields CASSYLKQGQLFF. This chain joins TRBV6-5 and TRBJ1-4, with D unclear. CDR1 and CDR2 from the germline V gene are MNHEY and SVGAGI. Trimming shortened V by 3 bases and J by 12 bases, and 14 bases separated the two germline ends. The CDR3 contains 13 residues.